Sequencing of this T cell receptor beta chain was carried out in a study of blood T cell repertoires in COVID-19 (dated by TCRdb to 2018 to 2020). Broadly, across the study: The collaborator samples originated in the United States, Italy and Spain and spanned the acute and convalescent phases of COVID-19. A freely available public database, intended as a resource for researchers studying the immune response to SARS-CoV-2, is where the repertoires were released. Nearly every sample came with metadata listing a de-identified subject ID, COVID-19 status, age in years and sex. The samples were drawn from two sources: the first 160 participants of the ongoing ImmuneRACE study, and 1,000 to 1,500 subjects contributed by 6 global collaborators. HLA class I and class II types, where available, came from metadata supplied by the sample provider rather than from assay-based typing. Deeply sampled blood TCRbeta repertoires from subjects exposed to, actively infected with, or recovered from COVID-19 were included in the dataset. The material from the prospective study consisted of cDNA or gDNA derived from T cells, B-cell-depleted T cells, or PBMCs.

Worth noting for this clone: What antigen it recognizes has not been identified. Per-base qualities were not stored, and no clone one base away is much larger.

The immunoSEQ Assay, a bias-controlled multiplex PCR, was used to amplify TCRbeta CDR3 regions from genomic DNA. In the source study's methods: The number of nucleated cells in each sample was estimated from the amplification of reference gene primers within the assay. To quantify the absolute abundance of each unique TCRbeta CDR3 rearrangement, sequence reads were collapsed and filtered. For each sample, productive Simpson clonality was calculated as the square root of Simpson's diversity index across productive rearrangements. TCRdb obtained this table from immuneACCESS and retained in-frame rearrangements with V and J assigned. These tables miss some clones; where compared with another copy, unresolved V genes account for less than half of the shortfall, and the remainder is unexplained. The DNA was the basis for D and trimming; V, J and clone size are from that table. For this sample the table gives some 80,000 clones, of which around 88% were detected only once. The ten largest clones add up to over 15% of the sample.

General study outcomes and caveats: Clinical and demographic metadata were provided uncurated, with the amount varying by source and participant.

Whole blood was collected in K2EDTA tubes by collaborating institutions according to the institutions' own protocols. For TCRbeta analysis, collaborator samples were shipped as frozen whole blood, as isolated PBMCs, or as DNA extracted from either sample type. Sequences SGHRS (CDR1) and YFSETQ (CDR2) are obtained from the germline V gene. V is cut by 0 bases and J by 6 bases, and the space between the germline ends is 13 bases. Inclusive of the bounding cysteine and phenylalanine, the CDR3 is 14 residues long. The read is trimmed to its CDR3 DNA, 42 bases read in frame from base 1. The clonotype was recovered from a human donor in a cohort sampled during active COVID-19. Recombination connected TRBV5-1 to TRBJ2-7, with the D gene uncertain. The sequenced sample consisted of peripheral blood. In nucleotide form, the sequence is TGCGCCAGCAGCTTGGCCACGGGTTTGGGCGAGCAGTACTTC. Its protein reads: CASSLATGLGEQYF.